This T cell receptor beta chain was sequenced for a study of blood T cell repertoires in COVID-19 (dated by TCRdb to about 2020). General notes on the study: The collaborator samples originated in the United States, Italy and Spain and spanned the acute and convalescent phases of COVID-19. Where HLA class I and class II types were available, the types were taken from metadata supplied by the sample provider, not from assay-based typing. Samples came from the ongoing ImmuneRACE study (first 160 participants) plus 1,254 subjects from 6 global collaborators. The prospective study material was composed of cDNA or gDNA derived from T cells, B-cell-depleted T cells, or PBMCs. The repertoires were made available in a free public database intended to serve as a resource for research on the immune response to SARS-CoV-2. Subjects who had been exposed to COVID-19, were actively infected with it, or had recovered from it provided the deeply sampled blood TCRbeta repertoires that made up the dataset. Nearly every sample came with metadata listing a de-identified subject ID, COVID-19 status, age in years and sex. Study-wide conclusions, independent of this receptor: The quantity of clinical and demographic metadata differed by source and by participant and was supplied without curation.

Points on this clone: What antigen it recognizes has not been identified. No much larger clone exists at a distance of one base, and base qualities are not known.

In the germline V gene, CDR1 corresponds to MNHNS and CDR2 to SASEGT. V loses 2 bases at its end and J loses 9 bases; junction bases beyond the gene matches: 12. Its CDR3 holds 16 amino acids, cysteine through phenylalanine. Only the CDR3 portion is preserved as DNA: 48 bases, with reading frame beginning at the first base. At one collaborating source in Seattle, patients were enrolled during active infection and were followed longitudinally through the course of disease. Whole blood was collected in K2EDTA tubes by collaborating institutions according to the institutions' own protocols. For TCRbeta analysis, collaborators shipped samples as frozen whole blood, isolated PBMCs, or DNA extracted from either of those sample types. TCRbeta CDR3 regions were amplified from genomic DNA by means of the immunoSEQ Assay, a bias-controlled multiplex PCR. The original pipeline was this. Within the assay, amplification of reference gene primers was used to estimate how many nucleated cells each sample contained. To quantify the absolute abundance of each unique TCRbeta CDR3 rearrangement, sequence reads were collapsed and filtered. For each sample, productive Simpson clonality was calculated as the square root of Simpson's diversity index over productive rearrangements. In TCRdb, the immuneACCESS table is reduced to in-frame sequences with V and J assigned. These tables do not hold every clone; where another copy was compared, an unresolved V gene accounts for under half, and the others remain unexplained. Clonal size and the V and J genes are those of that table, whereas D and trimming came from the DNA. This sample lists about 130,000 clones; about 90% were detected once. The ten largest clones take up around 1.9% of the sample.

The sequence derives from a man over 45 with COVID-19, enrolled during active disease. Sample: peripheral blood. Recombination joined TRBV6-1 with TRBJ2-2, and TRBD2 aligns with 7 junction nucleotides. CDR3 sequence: CASSELGVAGAWELFF. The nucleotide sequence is TGTGCCAGCAGTGAATTGGGGGTGGCGGGAGCTTGGGAGCTGTTTTTT.